This T cell receptor (beta chain) was identified during a study of T cells in Graves' hyperthyroidism and ophthalmopathy (dated by TCRdb to between 2017 and 2020). About the full investigation: To identify TCR V-J signatures that set the groups apart, the researchers used a discovery cohort of about a hundred patients, made up of roughly 45 with Graves' ophthalmopathy and 57 with stable Graves' hyperthyroidism. The paper reports TCR Vbeta CDR3 sequencing of some 140 peripheral blood samples: under 45 ophthalmopathy, under 80 hyperthyroidism and around 17 progressor patients. Thyroid tissue and blood T-cell repertoires from several Graves' hyperthyroidism patients were also compared in the study. The 75 to 100 discovery patients were randomly split 7:3 into training and test sets. After sampling, hyperthyroidism patients received methimazole starting at 30 mg daily, and ophthalmopathy patients received high-dose intravenous methylprednisolone. Whether ophthalmopathy could be predicted prospectively was tested in an independent validation cohort made up of roughly 19 hyperthyroidism patients plus 17 patients who later progressed to ophthalmopathy.

The investigation overall reported the following: Most expanded thyroid clonotypes (frequency above 0.001) were also detected in blood, a finding suggesting that blood repertoires may reflect thyroid immune responses. In cross-validation, a model built on a 13 V-J signature told ophthalmopathy apart from stable hyperthyroidism with under 90% sensitivity and around 81% specificity, and in testing the same model reached 80%/75%. Sample size was not statistically predetermined, and blinding of investigators to group allocation was not performed. In validation, the model predicted progression to ophthalmopathy with approximately 71% sensitivity and approximately 72% specificity, a median of approximately 6.7 months before onset.

Via the germline V gene (reference sequence), CDR1 is SSHAT and CDR2 FNYEAQ. Inclusive of the bounding cysteine and phenylalanine, the CDR3 is 15 residues long. The retained sequence is limited to the CDR3, 45 bases, with the frame set at the first base. The TCR beta CDR3 regions were amplified from the RNA transcripts. The TCR CDR3 was subjected to a first round of RT-PCR using the HTBI primer set and the Qiagen OneStep RT-PCR kit. Libraries were constructed in a second round of multiplex PCR, after which size selection and purification were performed. The libraries were sequenced on an Illumina HiSeq2000 using paired-end 100 bp reads. As for how the authors treated the data: SOAPnuke was used to process the raw data, with reads discarded if the reads contained adapters or uncalled bases, had a mean Phred below 15, or lacked an exact constant-primer or identifier match. COPE v1.2.5 was used to merge the high-quality paired reads, and each unique nucleotide sequence was defined as a clonotype. MiTCR v1.1 was used to align clonotypes to the IMGT TRBV, TRBD and TRBJ reference segments. Only V-J combinations with frequency above 0.0001, covering 99% to 99.2% of repertoires, were analysed. A TCS score was defined as the ratio of F50 (clonal expansion) to E x V (chaos), with BLOSUM62-based TCRdist applied between CDR3 peptides within each V-J. Welch's t-statistics and random forest reduced some 510 V-J features to around 14, which were used in a naive Bayes classifier (R e1071). The Morisita-Horn index was used to measure how similar the thyroid and blood repertoires were. TCRdb ran its own pipeline on the public reads, namely fastp trimming at Q25 and MiXCR clone calling, and kept in-frame beta chains. For every CDR3 protein sequence, its rows merge into one entry that carries the most common genes and DNA. These V and J calls rely on TCRdb rather than the paper's analysis. The sample table shows 500,000 to 600,000 distinct CDR3 sequences, and 40% to 55% are seen once. Around 47% of the sample goes to the ten largest clones.

This clonotype has at least ten counts. Its binding antigen is unknown. The junction differs from germline at one of its ends, possibly a read error. Any patient with an uncontrolled infection, another autoimmune disease, pregnancy or lactation was excluded. Clinical symptoms, serum thyroxine and TRAb, thyroid ultrasound, and orbital computed tomography formed the basis for the diagnoses. Total RNA was extracted with Trizol reagent, and quality was checked on an Agilent 2100 Bioanalyzer. Here the chain combines TRBV7-7 and TRBJ2-5, with 9 bases matching TRBD1. The receptor was derived from an adult woman with Graves' disease, either hyperthyroidism or ophthalmopathy (not recorded which). Sequenced: peripheral blood or thyroid tissue (not recorded which). In nucleotides, the sequence is TGTGCTAGCAGCTTAGAAGGGACAGGGCGGGAGACCCAGTACTTC. Its translation is CASSLEGTGRETQYF.